The 30 T cell receptor beta chains below were found in one sample sequenced in a study of blood T cell repertoires in COVID-19. Profiling relied on immunoSEQ multiplex PCR, and the TCRdb table lists in-frame clones only, not all of them. The sample has under 350,000 clones, about 88% seen once; the top ten hold roughly 1.3%. The sample comprised peripheral blood. Receptors were obtained from a man in his 70s with acute or convalescent COVID-19.

This chain links TRBV11-3 with TRBJ2-7; 15 positions match TRBD2. Losses at the gene ends were 6 bases for V and 0 bases for J; bases not matched to a gene: 12. Germline V gene sequence: CDR1 SGHNT, CDR2 YENEEA. This CDR3 spans 19 amino acids. The CDR3 is CASRDGTSGGRRFSYEQYF. DNA of the CDR3: TGTGCCAGCAGGGACGGGACTAGCGGGGGGAGAAGATTCTCCTACGAGCAGTACTTC.

DNA of the CDR3: TGTGCCAGCAGCACAAATACGAACACCGGGGAGCTGTTTTTT. Translating it yields CASSTNTNTGELFF. The chain joins TRBV6-5 to TRBJ2-2; no firm D call. This CDR3 has 14 amino acids. V was pared by 6 bases and J by 0 bases, with 8 bases between. Germline V lookup: CDR1 MNHEY, CDR2 SVGAGI.

This chain connects TRBV28 to TRBJ2-6; perhaps TRBD1 as D (5 bases). The CDR3 has 16 residues. Trimming took 5 bases from V and 1 from J, leaving 12 bases between them. CDR1 and CDR2 from the germline V gene are MDHEN and SYDVKM. CDR3 residues: CASSPPQGSGANVLTF. CDR3 bases: TGTGCCAGCAGTCCGCCTCAGGGATCTGGGGCCAACGTCCTGACTTTC.

This clone was recorded only once. The chain's CDR3 is CASRLRGQGWTEAFF. The CDR3, as DNA: TGTGCCAGCAGGCTTAGGGGACAGGGATGGACTGAAGCTTTCTTT. The V call is TRBV6-5, the J call TRBJ1-1; TRBD1 matches at 9 bases. The junction had 10 bases not matched to a gene; V was cut back by 6 bases and J by 5 bases. Germline values: CDR1 MNHEY, CDR2 SVGAGI. CDR3 length: 15 residues.

The chain employs TRBV4-3 and TRBJ2-2; D is unresolved. There are 17 residues in the CDR3. The V end was cut by 0 bases, the J end by 0 bases, with 11 bases between. Germline assignment: CDR1 LGHNA and CDR2 YSLEER. This CDR3 reads CASSQDASLANTGELFF. In DNA form, the CDR3 reads TGCGCCAGCAGCCAAGATGCGAGCCTAGCGAACACCGGGGAGCTGTTTTTT.

DNA of the CDR3: TGTGCCAGCAGCGTCAGGGAATTGCAGTACTTC. Translation: CASSVRELQYF. This sequence joins TRBV13 and TRBJ2-7; TRBD1 might be the D (5 bases). The germline V and J ends were trimmed by 5 bases and 9 bases, with 11 bases remaining between them. The CDR3 spans 11 residues. The germline V gene encodes CDR1 PRHDT and CDR2 FYEKMQ (reference sequence).

This chain links TRBV7-2 with TRBJ1-2; TRBD1 agrees at 7 bases. J lost 4 bases, V lost 2 bases, and 10 bases had no gene match. Per germline, CDR1 SGHTA and CDR2 FQGNSA. CDR3 length: 16 amino acids. DNA of the CDR3: TGTGCCAGCAGCTTATCGACGACAGGGCCGACCTATGGCTACACCTTC. The encoded protein is CASSLSTTGPTYGYTF.

V is TRBV6-2 or TRBV6-3 and J is TRBJ2-2; D not resolved. The CDR3 is 15 amino acids. V was shortened by 2 bases and J by 7 bases, with 14 bases between the two germline ends. CDR1 is MNHEY and CDR2 is SVGEGT in the germline V gene. CDR3 nucleotides: TGTGCCAGCAGTTACCTGGCGCGTGGAGTCGGGGAGCTGTTTTTT. Translation gives CASSYLARGVGELFF.

The chain uses TRBV7-2 and TRBJ1-1; 11 bases map to TRBD1. The CDR3 runs to 18 residues. Per the germline V gene, CDR1 is SGHTA and CDR2 is FQGNSA. J gave up 6 bases and V 3 bases, and 15 bases lay outside the gene matches. The CDR3 region is CASSFLFPGTGGISEAFF. In DNA form, the CDR3 reads TGTGCCAGCAGCTTTCTTTTCCCCGGGACAGGGGGAATTTCTGAAGCTTTCTTT.

Details on this clone: The junction does not match germline at one end; this may be a read error. The rearrangement uses TRBV6-1 and TRBJ1-1; D not resolved. This CDR3 contains 12 residues. Germline V lookup: CDR1 MNHNS, CDR2 SASEGT. The CDR3 nucleotides read TGTGCCAGCAGTGAAGGGGCTCCCCCCCCTAAATTC. This translates into CASSEGAPPPKF.

The V and J genes are TRBV5-1 and TRBJ2-7; possibly TRBD1 for D (6 bases). The CDR3 has 14 amino acids. Germline V gives CDR1 SGHRS, CDR2 YFSETQ. V lost 5 bases, J lost 5 bases, and 17 bases lay in between. This chain's CDR3 is CASSHYRVNDEQYF. CDR3 in DNA: TGCGCCAGCAGTCACTACAGGGTCAACGACGAGCAGTACTTC.

The chain has TRBV7-2 and TRBJ2-3; 7 nucleotides line up with TRBD2. V dropped 2 bases and J dropped 5; count of bases not matched to a gene: 10. CDR1 and CDR2 (germline): SGHTA, FQGNSA. The CDR3 totals 16 residues. CDR3: CASSLRASGQGDTQYF. In DNA, the CDR3 is TGTGCCAGCAGCTTACGGGCTAGCGGCCAGGGAGATACGCAGTATTTT.

The CDR3 loop is CASSASGDLTNEKLFF. In nucleotides, the CDR3 is TGTGCCAGCAGCGCCAGCGGTGACCTAACTAATGAAAAACTGTTTTTT. This chain links TRBV9 with TRBJ1-4; no definite D call. V was trimmed by 3 bases and J by 1 base, leaving 13 bases between them. This CDR3 is built from 16 residues. Germline V gene sequence: CDR1 SGDLS, CDR2 YYNGEE.

The CDR3 spells CAISSPGQGLNEQFF. The CDR3 coding sequence is TGTGCCATCAGTTCACCGGGACAGGGTCTCAATGAGCAGTTCTTC. The gene calls are TRBV10-3 and TRBJ2-1; TRBD1 aligns across 9 bases. The CDR3 totals 15 residues. V lost 5 bases to trimming and J lost 6 bases; unmatched junction nucleotides: 8. Germline lookup yields CDR1 ENHRY and CDR2 SYGVKD.

This clone occurred a few times. The chain is built from TRBV18 and TRBJ2-1, with 10 bases aligning to TRBD2. This CDR3 spans 14 amino acids. Germline V gene data show CDR1 as KGHSH and CDR2 as LQKENI. V lost 6 bases, J lost 6 bases, and 5 bases stayed unmatched. CDR3 bases: TGTGCCAGCTCTCAGCGGGAGGGCTTCAATGAGCAGTTCTTC. This translates into CASSQREGFNEQFF.

The CDR3 here is CASSSKRSGLQVGEQFF. CDR3 DNA sequence: TGTGCCAGCAGCTCGAAACGCTCAGGGTTACAAGTAGGTGAGCAGTTCTTC. The chain links TRBV7-8 to TRBJ2-1; a possible D gene is TRBD1 (5 bases). CDR3 size: 17 residues. Per germline, CDR1 SGHVS and CDR2 FQNEAQ. Trimming removed 4 bases at V and 9 bases at J, with 25 bases between. The variable domain in full, completed from reference TRBV7-8 and TRBJ2-1, reads GAGVSQSPRYKVAKRGQDVALRCDPISGHVSLFWYQQALGQGPEFLTYFQNEAQLDKSGLPSDRFFAERPEGSVSTLKIQRTQQEDSAVYLCASSSKRSGLQVGEQFFGPGTRLTVL.

This chain uses TRBV11-3 with TRBJ2-5; possible D gene TRBD1, 5 bases. Germline V lookup: CDR1 SGHNT, CDR2 YENEEA. This CDR3 region has 16 residues. Trimming took 1 base from V and 1 from J, leaving 13 bases between them. The CDR3 DNA reads TGTGCCAGCAGCTTAGTGGTCCAGGGTAGCCAAGAGACCCAGTACTTC. Translation: CASSLVVQGSQETQYF.

The gene calls are TRBV7-3 and TRBJ2-3, with TRBD2 matching over 8 bases. The length of the CDR3 is 15 residues. V trimming: 3 bases; J trimming: 8 bases; junction bases outside the gene matches: 10. Germline V gene data show CDR1 as SGHTA and CDR2 as FQGTGA. Written as DNA, the CDR3 is TGTGCCAGCAGCTTGGCACGGGGGGGCCTTGGTACGCAGTATTTT. It translates to CASSLARGGLGTQYF.

The chain has TRBV5-1 and TRBJ1-2; D is undetermined. Trimming removed 4 bases from V and 7 bases from J, with 11 bases in between. The CDR3 runs 12 residues. Germline loops: CDR1 SGHRS, CDR2 YFSETQ. The CDR3 spells CASSPDGVGYTF. CDR3 DNA sequence: TGCGCCAGCAGCCCGGACGGGGTTGGCTACACCTTC.

V is TRBV7-9 and J is TRBJ2-1; 8 positions agree with TRBD2. CDR1 and CDR2 from the germline V gene are SEHNR and FQNEAQ (reference sequence). The CDR3 totals 17 residues. V lost 1 base and J lost 5; bases outside the gene matches: 10. CDR3 nucleotide sequence: TGTGCCAGCAGCTTAGGCTCAGCGGGGGCCCCCAACAATGAGCAGTTCTTC. Translation gives CASSLGSAGAPNNEQFF.

This clone has a handful of counts. The J gene is TRBJ2-7, the V gene TRBV5-4; TRBD1 aligns across 9 bases. The junction had 7 bases not matched to a gene; V was cut back by 10 bases and J by 5 bases. CDR1 and CDR2 from the germline V gene are SGHNT and YYREEE (reference sequence). This CDR3 region has 12 residues. The CDR3 region is CAGRTGDHEQYF. As DNA, the CDR3 is TGTGCCGGACGGACAGGGGACCACGAGCAGTACTTC.

The CDR3 loop reads CASSLVGVGEQYF. The CDR3 DNA reads TGTGCCAGCAGCTTAGTGGGAGTCGGCGAGCAGTACTTC. The rearrangement joins TRBV7-2 to TRBJ2-7, with D possibly matching TRBD2 (5 bases). Germline CDR1 and CDR2: SGHTA and FQGNSA. The CDR3 runs 13 residues. The V gene lost 1 base and the J gene lost 6 bases, with 10 bases spanning the gap.

Only one count was recorded for this clone. The chain carries TRBV21-1 and TRBJ2-3; TRBD2, as called in the table, went unchecked against the DNA. TRBV21-1 is reported as a pseudogene. This CDR3 region has 17 residues. The CDR3 sequence is CASSTRRGTLSTDTQYF. CDR3 bases: TGTGCCAGCAGCACTAGACGCGGGACCCTAAGCACAGATACGCAGTATTTT.

The chain joins TRBV7-2 to TRBJ1-3, with 8 bases fitting TRBD1. Germline V gene lookup returns CDR1 SGHTA and CDR2 FQGNSA. The junction had 7 bases not matched to a gene; V was cut back by 5 bases and J by 4 bases. CDR3 length equals 15 residues. CDR3 residues: CASSLDRGFGNTIYF. CDR3 nucleotide sequence: TGTGCCAGCAGCCTTGACAGGGGATTCGGAAACACCATATATTTT.

The chain joins TRBV27 to TRBJ1-4; 7 bases map to TRBD1. The CDR3 contains 14 residues. V shed 5 bases and J 6 bases; nucleotides not matched to a gene: 6. The germline V gene encodes CDR1 MNHEY and CDR2 SMNVEV (reference sequence). CDR3 nucleotide sequence: TGTGCCAGCAGTACAGGGGCGCAGGATGAAAAACTGTTTTTT. It codes for CASSTGAQDEKLFF.

V and J are TRBV5-1 and TRBJ1-6; D may be TRBD1 (6 bases). Between the trimmed V and J ends, which lost 4 bases and 9 bases, there was a span of 17 bases. The CDR3 consists of 15 residues. CDR1 SGHRS and CDR2 YFSETQ come from the germline V gene. The CDR3 is CASSDSSGTTSPLHF. In nucleotides, the CDR3 is TGCGCCAGCAGCGACTCCTCCGGGACAACTTCACCCCTCCACTTT.

The CDR3 DNA follows: TGTGCCAGCAGTTTAAGGGACAGCAATTCACCCCTCCACTTT. Residues: CASSLRDSNSPLHF. The chain links TRBV27 to TRBJ1-6; 7 bases map to TRBD1. Germline loops: CDR1 MNHEY, CDR2 SMNVEV (reference sequence). The CDR3 covers 14 residues. V was pared by 2 bases and J by 7 bases, with 2 bases of the junction left unmatched.

On this clone: The same CDR3 can be traced to other DNA sequences in this sample. The rearrangement joins TRBV5-1 to TRBJ2-3; 9 bases fit TRBD1. Per the germline V gene, CDR1 is SGHRS and CDR2 is YFSETQ. CDR3 length equals 14 residues. V gave up 4 bases and J gave up 1 base; unmatched junction bases: 1. CDR3 amino acids: CASSRDRGTDTQYF. As DNA, the CDR3 is TGCGCCAGCAGCCGGGACAGGGGCACAGATACGCAGTATTTT.

This clone came up a few times. V gene TRBV11-3 combines with J gene TRBJ2-2; D may be TRBD2 (7 bases). Germline CDR1 is SGHNT and CDR2 is YENEEA. V dropped 5 bases and J dropped 0 bases, with 10 bases sitting between them. The CDR3 is made up of 15 amino acids. The CDR3 DNA is TGTGCCAGCAGCATAGGGGGGGCGAACACCGGGGAGCTGTTTTTT. Amino acids: CASSIGGANTGELFF.

The chain has TRBV27 and TRBJ2-5; no clear D gene. V was trimmed by 0 bases and J by 5 bases, leaving 10 bases between them. Looked up from germline, CDR1 is MNHEY and CDR2 is SMNVEV (reference sequence). This CDR3 is built from 14 residues. CDR3 protein: CASSLSAPWETQYF. The CDR3 DNA reads as TGTGCCAGCAGTTTATCGGCTCCGTGGGAGACCCAGTACTTC.